This T cell receptor beta chain was profiled in a study of shared clonotypes between healthy human individuals (dated by TCRdb to 2018 to 2020). Study-level background: A couple of women and three men aged 18 to 49 years were included in the cohort. To estimate repertoire size and how much clonotypes are shared between individuals, the study performed deep sequencing of blood TCR repertoires from about 5 healthy adults. For each donor, CD4 naive and CD4 memory were each run on three plates, CD8 naive on two plates, and CD8 memory on one plate. Leukapheresis yielded between about 0.94 and 10 billion PBMCs per donor. Libraries were prepared and TCR repertoires were sequenced by different laboratories using diverse techniques, in order to increase sequencing depth and limit assay-specific biases. Paper-wide results and their limitations: Across four donors, 5% to 6% of naive CD4, more than 3% of naive CD8, around 2.1% of memory CD4, and roughly 0.4% of memory CD8 clonotypes were shared. Clonotypes shared by all four sorted-subset donors showed higher generation probabilities than non-shared clonotypes. Estimated clonotype richness was generally larger for naive than for memory subsets. Because the study included a small number of donors, the genetic and exposure-history diversity represented was limited. Even with the large sequencing depth, rarefaction of the sorted-subset datasets indicated that sequencing was incomplete. Based on pairwise subsampling, the degree of clonotype sharing among donors was expected to be affected by sequencing depth. Only blood was sampled, and tissue TCR repertoires likely differ from those in blood.

For the CD8 naive samples, CD45RO-negative cells were positively selected for CCR7, yielding a CD45RA+CCR7+ population from which TemRA cells were excluded. The donors were healthy, HIV-negative adults with no recently reported acute infections or vaccinations. Only Caucasian adults living in Nashville, Tennessee, USA were represented among the donors. After blood collection by leukapheresis, PBMCs were isolated using Ficoll-Histopaque density gradient centrifugation and then cryopreserved in the vapor phase of liquid nitrogen. Analytical flow cytometry was used to check the purity and quantity of every magnetically sorted T cell population. Each sorted fraction had its genomic DNA isolated and then quantified by UV absorbance on a Nanodrop 2000c. A note on this clone: It has no known antigen specificity. No clone much larger than this one lies a single base away; base qualities are absent.

The CDR3 measures 19 amino acids from cysteine to phenylalanine. The read is trimmed to its CDR3 DNA, 57 bases read in frame from base 1. For this chain, trimming is 5 bases at the V end and 6 bases at the J end, and the number of junction bases without a gene match is 19. According to the germline V gene, CDR1 reads SGHAT and CDR2 reads FQNNGV. TCR CDR3 regions were amplified from genomic DNA by multiplex PCR using the deep immunoSEQ assay. For each cell subset, the extracted genomic DNA was distributed evenly across all wells of several immunoSEQ 96-well plates, and each plate served as one replicate. For sorted subsets, around 0.2 ug genomic DNA, equal to tens of thousands of T cell genomes, was loaded into each replicate PCR. Purified libraries were measured with a Qubit 3.0 fluorometer, size-checked on a Bioanalyzer 2100, and measured again with the KAPA Library Quantification kit. A separate single-read 150-cycle Illumina NextSeq 550 flow cell was used to sequence each immunoSEQ 96-well plate. As for how the authors treated the data: The immunoSEQ output contained only junctional sequences without quality scores, so filtering could not match that applied to full-length reads. Sequences were annotated with PyIR, a Python wrapper for IgBLAST v1.9, using IMGT germline references to assign V/J genes and CDR3. Reads were filtered out if the reads had weak V/J assignments (E-value above 1e-6), no CDR3, stop codons, out-of-frame junctions, or ambiguous translated residues. V3J clonotypes were defined as sequences sharing the same inferred V gene, J gene, and CDR3 amino acid sequence. To compute the percentage overlap between repertoires, the number of shared unique clonotypes was divided by the size of the smaller repertoire. Repertoire richness was assessed with RTK rarefaction, the Chao1 estimator, and Recon v2.1 estimates of unobserved clonotypes. Generation probabilities for all TCRbeta clonotypes obtained by the gDNA method from several donors were computed using OLGA. What TCRdb holds here is the immuneACCESS table cut down to in-frame rearrangements. Part of the clones is not present; checked against another copy, under half of the missing clones reflect an unresolved V gene, and the others are unexplained. For V, J and clone size, that table is used; D and trimming come from the DNA. The sample table holds more than 2 million clones, of which roughly 93% were seen once. The ten top clones hold 1.5% to 2% of the sample.

The receptor's source is a man younger than 35 in good health. Some clones in this sample may be carry-over from other donors' samples. The sequence is built from TRBV11-2 and TRBJ2-3; 11 junctional bases match TRBD2. Sequenced sample: naive CD8+ T cells from PBMCs. The label giving this sample's cell subset or site can be read as: CD45RA+CCR7+. This receptor carries the CDR3 CASSPRPGTSGSLHDTQYF. The DNA sequence follows: TGTGCCAGCAGCCCACGCCCCGGGACTAGCGGATCCCTTCACGATACGCAGTATTTT. Outside the CDR3, residues come from the reference TRBV11-2 and TRBJ2-3 proteins, so the full variable domain is: EAGVAQSPRYKIIEKRQSVAFWCNPISGHATLYWYQQILGQGPKLLIQFQNNGVVDDSQLPKDRFSAERLKGVDSTLKIQPAKLEDSAVYLCASSPRPGTSGSLHDTQYFGPGTRLTVL.